This T cell receptor (beta chain) was recorded in a study of neoadjuvant anti-PD-1 for oral cavity cancer. General study points: Non-responders to neoadjuvant nivolumab had significantly more clonal PBMC T cells than responders.

This clone came up a few times. The antigen is undetermined. PBMC libraries mostly used roughly 480 ng of input genomic DNA, with six replicates per sample. Libraries were prepared by immunoSEQ multiplex PCR; TCRdb keeps only in-frame clonotypes and omits some of them. Here the sample spans roughly 13,000 clones, 73% being singletons. Trimming stripped 5 bases from V and 0 bases from J, with 14 bases between. The CDR3 consists of 16 residues. Germline V gene sequence: CDR1 SNHLY, CDR2 FYNNEI. This chain connects TRBV2 to TRBJ1-5; possible D gene TRBD1, 6 bases. The clonotype originates from a person between 35 and 79 years old with oral cavity squamous cell carcinoma. The sample consisted of PBMCs, taken before nivolumab (anti-PD-1) treatment. CDR3 nucleotide sequence: TGTGCCAGCAGTCCAGGGGACGTTAATAGCAATCAGCCCCAGCATTTT. It encodes CASSPGDVNSNQPQHF.